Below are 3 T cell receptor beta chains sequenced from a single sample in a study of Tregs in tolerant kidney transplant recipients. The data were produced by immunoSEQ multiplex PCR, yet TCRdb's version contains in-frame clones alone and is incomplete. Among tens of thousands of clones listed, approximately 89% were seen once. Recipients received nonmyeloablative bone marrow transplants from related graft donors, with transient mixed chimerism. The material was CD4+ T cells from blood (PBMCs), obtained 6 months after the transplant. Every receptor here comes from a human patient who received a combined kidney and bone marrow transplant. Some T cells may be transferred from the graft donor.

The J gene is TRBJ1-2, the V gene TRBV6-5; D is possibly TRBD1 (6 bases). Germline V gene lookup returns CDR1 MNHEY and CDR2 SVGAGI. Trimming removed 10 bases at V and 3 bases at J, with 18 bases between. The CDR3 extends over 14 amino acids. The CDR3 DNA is TGTGCCACCCAAGGACCGGGGACATACTATGGCTACACCTTC. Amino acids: CATQGPGTYYGYTF.

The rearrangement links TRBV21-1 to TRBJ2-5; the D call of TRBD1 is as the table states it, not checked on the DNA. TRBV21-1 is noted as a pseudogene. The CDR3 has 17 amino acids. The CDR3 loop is CASSEGQGEGGQETQYF. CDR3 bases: TGTGCCAGCAGCGAAGGACAGGGGGAGGGTGGCCAAGAGACCCAGTACTTC.

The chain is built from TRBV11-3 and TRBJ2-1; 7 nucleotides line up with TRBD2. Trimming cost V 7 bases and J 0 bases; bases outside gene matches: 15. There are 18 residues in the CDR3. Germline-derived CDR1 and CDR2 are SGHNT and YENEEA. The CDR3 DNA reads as TGTGCCAGCATCTACATAGCGGAACTAGCGAGCTCCTACAATGAGCAGTTCTTC. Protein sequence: CASIYIAELASSYNEQFF. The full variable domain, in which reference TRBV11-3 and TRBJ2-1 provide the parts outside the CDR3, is EAGVVQSPRYKIIEKKQPVAFWCNPISGHNTLYWYLQNLGQGPELLIRYENEEAVDDSQLPKDRFSAERLKGVDSTLKIQPAELGDSAVYLCASIYIAELASSYNEQFFGPGTRLTVL.